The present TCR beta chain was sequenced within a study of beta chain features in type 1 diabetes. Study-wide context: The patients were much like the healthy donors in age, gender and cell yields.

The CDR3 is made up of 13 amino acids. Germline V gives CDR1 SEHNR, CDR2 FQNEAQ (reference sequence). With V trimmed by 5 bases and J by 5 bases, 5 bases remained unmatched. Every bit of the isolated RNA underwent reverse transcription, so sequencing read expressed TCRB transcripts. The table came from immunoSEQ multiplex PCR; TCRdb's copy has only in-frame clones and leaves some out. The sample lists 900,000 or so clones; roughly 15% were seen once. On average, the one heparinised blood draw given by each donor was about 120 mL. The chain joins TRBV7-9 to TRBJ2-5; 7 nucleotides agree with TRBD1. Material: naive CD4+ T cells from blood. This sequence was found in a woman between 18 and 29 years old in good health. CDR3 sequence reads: CASSKSDRETQYF. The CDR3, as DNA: TGTGCCAGCAGCAAATCGGACAGGGAGACCCAGTACTTC.